This T cell receptor beta chain originates from a study of blood T cell repertoires in COVID-19. Overall study: The samples span acute and convalescent COVID-19 from the United States, Italy and Spain.

This study enrolled people aged roughly 18 to 90 from around 25 US geographic areas. The CDR3 sequence is 13 residues long. CDR1 SQVTM and CDR2 ANQGSEA come from the germline V gene. V lost 3 bases, J lost 3 bases, and 11 bases lay in between. Per the authors' pipeline: Estimation of nucleated cell counts was performed using reference gene primer amplification. Data came from immunoSEQ multiplex PCR; TCRdb stores just in-frame clones and leaves some out. V and J calls and clone size are as listed in that table; D and trimming were resolved from the DNA. The table includes about 460,000 clones, around nine tenths detected once.

The chain links TRBV29-1 to TRBJ1-1; no reliable D call. The sequencing sample was made of PBMCs or T cells enriched from blood (not recorded which). This clonotype originated in a woman aged 60-75 years who had recovered from COVID-19. The CDR3 DNA reads TGCAGCGTTGAGCGTGCTACCGACACTGAAGCTTTCTTT. Translating gives CSVERATDTEAFF.